Listed below are T cell receptor beta chains from one sample, sequenced in a study of blood T cell repertoires in COVID-19. Libraries were prepared by immunoSEQ multiplex PCR; TCRdb keeps only in-frame clonotypes and omits some of them. The sample has 200,000 to 250,000 clones, about 87% seen once. The sample comprised peripheral blood. These receptors originate from a woman in her seventies with active or convalescent COVID-19. CDR3s include the opening cysteine and the closing phenylalanine or tryptophan. D genes are given only for firm matches. Where a row states a size, it is once, few, many or the class of an expanded clone; other rows omit it.

abundance	v_gene	len	j_gene	d_gene	CDR3aa	CDR3nt
-	TRBV2	14	TRBJ2-7	TRBD1	CASRTGTGFDEQYF	TGTGCCAGCAGAACCGGGACAGGGTTCGACGAGCAGTACTTC
-	TRBV28	17	TRBJ1-5	TRBD1	CASTVDREQDSNQPQHF	TGTGCCAGCACCGTAGACAGGGAGCAGGATAGCAATCAGCCCCAGCATTTT
-	TRBV4-2	19	TRBJ2-5	TRBD2	CASSQDHGTSGGYQETQYF	TGTGCCAGCAGCCAAGATCATGGGACTAGCGGGGGGTACCAAGAGACCCAGTACTTC
-	TRBV6-2/TRBV6-3	14	TRBJ1-5	TRBD1	CASSRQGMSQPQHF	TGTGCCAGCAGTCGACAGGGGATGAGTCAGCCCCAGCATTTT
-	TRBV24-1	12	TRBJ1-1	-	CATSGDRAEAFF	TGTGCCACCAGTGGAGACAGAGCTGAAGCTTTCTTT
few	TRBV4-3	17	TRBJ2-1	-	CASSQQSRGFSYNEQFF	TGCGCCAGCAGCCAACAATCGAGGGGGTTCTCCTACAATGAGCAGTTCTTC
-	TRBV7-2	16	TRBJ1-2	TRBD1	CASSTTGTGGNYGYTF	TGTGCCAGCAGCACAACCGGGACAGGGGGGAACTATGGCTACACCTTC
once	TRBV7-9	13	TRBJ1-2	-	CASSSQQVLGYTF	TGTGCCAGCAGCTCCCAGCAGGTGCTTGGCTACACCTTC
-	TRBV24-1	12	TRBJ1-2	-	CATREGNYGYTF	TGTGCCACCAGAGAGGGCAACTATGGCTACACCTTC
-	TRBV5-1	15	TRBJ1-6	TRBD1	CASSTSGGKDSPLHF	TGCGCCAGCAGCACTTCAGGGGGCAAGGATTCACCCCTCCACTTT
-	TRBV6-4	13	TRBJ1-5	-	CASSDSPDQPQHF	TGTGCCAGCAGTGACAGTCCGGATCAGCCCCAGCATTTT
-	TRBV19	14	TRBJ1-1	-	CASSIRHQNTEAFF	TGTGCCAGTAGTATAAGACATCAGAACACTGAAGCTTTCTTT
once	TRBV5-1	16	TRBJ2-6	TRBD2	CASSLSSGGKTNVLTF	TGCGCCAGCAGCTTGTCCTCGGGGGGGAAGACCAACGTCCTGACTTTC
-	TRBV19	13	TRBJ1-1	-	CASSPIGNTEAFF	TGTGCCAGTAGTCCCATCGGGAACACTGAAGCTTTCTTT
-	TRBV5-4	16	TRBJ2-7	-	CASSPPQARGQYEQYF	TGTGCCAGCAGCCCTCCCCAAGCCCGAGGGCAGTACGAGCAGTACTTC
-	TRBV6-2/TRBV6-3	16	TRBJ2-3	TRBD1	CASSYPLQGARDTQYF	TGTGCCAGCAGTTACCCTTTACAGGGGGCAAGAGATACGCAGTATTTT
-	TRBV5-1	15	TRBJ1-4	TRBD1	CASSSTGDALGKLFF	TGCGCCAGCAGCTCAACAGGGGACGCTCTGGGAAAACTGTTTTTT
-	TRBV24-1	13	TRBJ2-3	-	CATSDARVHTQYF	TGTGCCACCAGTGATGCCAGGGTGCATACGCAGTATTTT
few	TRBV4-3	17	TRBJ2-2	TRBD1	CASSHNPGQGYTGELFF	TGCGCCAGCAGCCATAACCCGGGACAGGGTTACACCGGGGAGCTGTTTTTT
-	TRBV27	14	TRBJ2-7	TRBD1	CASSLEQGAYEQYF	TGTGCCAGCAGTTTAGAACAGGGGGCCTACGAGCAGTACTTC
-	TRBV5-4	17	TRBJ1-3	-	CASSLAGGFSSGNTIYF	TGTGCCAGCAGCTTGGCCGGGGGATTCAGCTCTGGAAACACCATATATTTT
-	TRBV7-2	15	TRBJ1-5	TRBD1	CASSPGTGPNQPQHF	TGTGCCAGCAGCCCTGGGACAGGCCCAAATCAGCCCCAGCATTTT
-	TRBV5-1	15	TRBJ1-5	-	CASSFTGSNGQPQHF	TGCGCCAGCAGCTTTACAGGGTCCAATGGACAGCCCCAGCATTTT
-	TRBV5-6	15	TRBJ1-6	-	CASSLGTRDNSPLHF	TGTGCCAGCAGCTTGGGGACAAGGGATAATTCACCCCTCCACTTT
-	TRBV3-1/TRBV3-2	14	TRBJ1-6	TRBD1	CASSSTGGNSPLHF	TGTGCCAGCAGCTCCACAGGGGGGAATTCACCCCTCCACTTT
-	TRBV7-3	12	TRBJ2-2	-	CASSRRMGELFF	TGTGCCAGCAGTCGCAGAATGGGGGAGCTGTTTTTT
-	TRBV3-1/TRBV3-2	14	TRBJ2-7	TRBD1	CAGSPRQGADEQYF	TGTGCCGGCAGCCCCAGACAGGGCGCGGACGAGCAGTACTTC
-	TRBV19	16	TRBJ2-7	-	CASSPGVGTGSYEQYF	TGTGCCAGTAGTCCTGGGGTAGGGACTGGGTCCTACGAGCAGTACTTC
-	TRBV6-5	15	TRBJ1-3	TRBD1	CASSYLGTGGNTIYF	TGTGCCAGCAGTTACCTAGGGACAGGTGGAAACACCATATATTTT
-	TRBV19	14	TRBJ1-6	-	CASSTSRGNSPLHF	TGTGCCAGTAGTACCTCCCGGGGTAATTCACCCCTCCACTTT
-	TRBV6-2/TRBV6-3	15	TRBJ2-7	TRBD1	CASSYRDRGRGEQYF	TGTGCCAGCAGTTACCGGGACAGGGGGCGAGGCGAGCAGTACTTC
-	TRBV4-2	15	TRBJ1-1	-	CASSQDFNMNTEAFF	TGTGCCAGCAGCCAAGATTTTAACATGAACACTGAAGCTTTCTTT
-	TRBV6-2/TRBV6-3	15	TRBJ2-1	-	CASSYSEVLVYEQFF	TGTGCCAGCAGTTACTCTGAAGTACTTGTCTATGAGCAGTTCTTC
-	TRBV3-1/TRBV3-2	13	TRBJ1-2	TRBD1	CASSLGQNYGYTF	TGTGCCAGCAGCCTGGGACAGAACTATGGCTACACCTTC
-	TRBV25-1	13	TRBJ1-2	-	CASSEYGEGGYTF	TGTGCCAGCAGTGAATATGGGGAGGGTGGCTACACCTTC
-	TRBV7-7	19	TRBJ1-6	TRBD1	CASSLAFGTEALKNSPLHF	TGTGCTAGCAGCTTAGCCTTCGGGACAGAGGCGCTGAAAAATTCACCCCTCCACTTT
-	TRBV6-5	15	TRBJ1-5	TRBD1	CASRVTGESNQPQHF	TGTGCCAGCAGGGTTACAGGGGAAAGCAATCAGCCCCAGCATTTT
-	TRBV6-4	15	TRBJ1-1	-	CASSDGYRLNTEAFF	TGTGCCAGCAGTGACGGTTACAGACTGAACACTGAAGCTTTCTTT
-	TRBV2	15	TRBJ1-5	-	CASSEAGVPYQPQHF	TGTGCCAGCAGTGAAGCCGGGGTCCCCTATCAGCCCCAGCATTTT
-	TRBV6-6	16	TRBJ1-1	-	CASSSPTRRGNTEAFF	TGTGCCAGCAGTTCTCCGACACGTCGTGGGAACACTGAAGCTTTCTTT
-	TRBV5-6	16	TRBJ1-5	TRBD1	CASSFAGQGRNQPQHF	TGTGCCAGCAGCTTTGCAGGACAGGGCCGTAATCAGCCCCAGCATTTT
-	TRBV2	14	TRBJ1-6	TRBD1	CASNAQGGDSPLHF	TGTGCCAGCAATGCACAGGGGGGGGATTCACCCCTCCACTTT
-	TRBV4-3	16	TRBJ1-5	-	CASSQDGGTNNQPQHF	TGCGCCAGCAGCCAAGACGGAGGGACCAATAATCAGCCCCAGCATTTT
-	TRBV14	12	TRBJ1-2	-	CASSLVSGGYTF	TGTGCCAGCAGCCTGGTCTCGGGGGGCTACACCTTC
-	TRBV5-1	14	TRBJ1-1	-	CASSLWRENTEAFF	TGCGCCAGCAGCTTATGGCGGGAGAACACTGAAGCTTTCTTT
-	TRBV20-1	11	TRBJ2-7	-	CSARREYEQYF	TGCAGTGCTAGGAGGGAATACGAGCAGTACTTC
-	TRBV30	12	TRBJ2-1	-	CAYPSTPGEQFF	TGTGCCTACCCCTCAACTCCCGGGGAGCAGTTCTTC
-	TRBV18	16	TRBJ1-4	TRBD1	CASSAGQIATNEKLFF	TGTGCCAGCTCAGCGGGACAGATTGCAACTAATGAAAAACTGTTTTTT
-	TRBV6-5	12	TRBJ1-1	-	CASSNIYTEAFF	TGTGCCAGCAGTAATATCTACACTGAAGCTTTCTTT
-	TRBV7-2	14	TRBJ1-5	TRBD1	CASSARQGPGSMHF	TGTGCCAGCAGCGCTAGACAGGGGCCGGGGTCCATGCATTTT
-	TRBV5-1	15	TRBJ2-3	TRBD2	CASSTLAGDADTQYF	TGCGCCAGCAGCACCTTAGCGGGGGATGCAGATACGCAGTATTTT
-	TRBV4-2	16	TRBJ2-1	-	CASSQPPSTGGNEQFF	TGTGCCAGCAGCCAACCTCCGTCCACCGGCGGGAATGAGCAGTTCTTC
-	TRBV5-1	15	TRBJ2-3	TRBD2	CASSVSGIGVGTQYF	TGCGCCAGCAGTGTTAGCGGGATTGGGGTTGGTACGCAGTATTTT
-	TRBV4-3	15	TRBJ1-2	-	CASSQDQPGNYGYTF	TGCGCCAGCAGCCAAGATCAGCCAGGGAACTATGGCTACACCTTC
-	TRBV6-5	11	TRBJ1-5	-	CATQGVGPQHF	TGTGCCACCCAGGGTGTCGGGCCCCAGCATTTT
-	TRBV19	14	TRBJ1-1	TRBD1	CATRQGRTRGGAFF	TGTGCCACTCGACAGGGCAGGACCCGCGGAGGAGCTTTCTTT
once	TRBV7-2	14	TRBJ2-3	-	CASSLGGRTDTQYF	TGTGCCAGCAGCTTAGGGGGGAGGACAGATACGCAGTATTTT
-	TRBV11-3	16	TRBJ2-1	TRBD2	CASSLVLAGGRNEQFF	TGTGCCAGCAGCTTAGTCCTAGCGGGGGGCCGGAATGAGCAGTTCTTC
-	TRBV6-9	19	TRBJ1-4	-	CASSYRRGWGRATNEKLFF	TGTGCCAGCAGTTATCGGAGGGGCTGGGGTAGGGCAACTAATGAAAAACTGTTTTTT
-	TRBV2	14	TRBJ2-7	-	CASRQGHRRYEQYF	TGTGCCAGCAGGCAGGGCCACAGGAGATACGAGCAGTACTTC